Detailed here is one T cell receptor beta chain. Alongside a J-beta primer mix, a sample-barcoded 5' primer served in a second PCR lasting roughly 7 to 11 cycles. Every cDNA molecule carried a tag from a template-switch adaptor bearing 12 random nucleotides. MiXCR was run by TCRdb on the 5' RACE reads, yielding one entry per CDR3 protein. Of roughly 680,000 distinct CDR3 sequences listed, over 40% are singletons. The sample originates from a study of blood T cells in healthy people across ages. The CDR3 contains 15 residues. V was clipped by 3 bases and J by 6 bases, with 16 bases between them. Germline values: CDR1 SGHTA, CDR2 FQGNSA.

The sequenced sample was blood. The TCR was taken from a woman aged 80 or older in good health. The chain combines TRBV7-2 with TRBJ2-3; D perhaps matches TRBD1 (6 bases). CDR3 loop: CASSFSGPQGDTQYF. Written as DNA, the CDR3 is TGTGCCAGCAGCTTTTCCGGCCCCCAGGGGGATACGCAGTATTTT.